One sample yielded the 15 T cell receptor beta chains listed below, sequenced in a study of response to subunit inactivated influenza vaccine. Each CDR3 protein gets one entry after TCRdb re-called the RT-PCR reads with MiXCR. This sample carries a few hundred thousand distinct CDR3 sequences, approximately 10% of them seen once, and the ten largest clones take 11%. The sample was also reused in another study, on T cells expressing NK-cell markers. That investigation notes: With UMIs, 5'RACE template switching was used to make TCR beta cDNA.

The material was PBMCs from blood, obtained on the day of vaccination. These receptors originate from a man between 45 and 60 years old who received an inactivated influenza vaccine.

Note on this clonotype: A much more abundant neighbour one base away suggests this may be a read error. J is TRBJ2-3 and V is TRBV12-3 or TRBV12-4, with D perhaps matching TRBD1 (6 bases). The CDR3 length is 16 residues. V was clipped by 2 bases and J by 0 bases, with 12 bases between them. This chain's CDR3 is CASSLSGTPSTDTQYF. CDR3 DNA: TGTGCCAGCAGTTTATCCGGGACACCTAGCACAGATACGCAGTATTTT.

V usage is TRBV7-2 and J usage is TRBJ2-6, with 8 bases aligning to TRBD1. The trim removed 1 base at V and 4 bases at J, leaving 6 bases unmatched. The CDR3 is 17 amino acids. The germline V gene has CDR1 SGHTA and CDR2 FQGNSA. This chain's CDR3 is CASSLGQGLVGANVLTF. The CDR3 nucleotides read TGTGCCAGCAGCTTAGGACAGGGGTTGGTCGGGGCCAACGTCCTGACTTTC.

This clonotype was observed at least ten times. The genes are TRBV7-2 and TRBJ2-7; D remains unclear. The CDR3 is made up of 12 amino acids. V dropped 6 bases and J dropped 6 bases, with 12 bases sitting between them. CDR1 is SGHTA, CDR2 FQGNSA, per germline. In nucleotides, the CDR3 is TGTGCCAGCAGTCGCGAGATTGGCGAGCAGTACTTC. Protein sequence: CASSREIGEQYF.

This clonotype was recorded a few times. The CDR3, as DNA: TGTGCCAGCAGTTACGGGCGGGAGCAGTTCTTC. Residues: CASSYGREQFF. J is TRBJ2-1 and V is TRBV6-5; D unclear. Between the trimmed V and J ends, which lost 2 bases and 10 bases, there was a span of 6 bases. This CDR3 spans 11 amino acids. CDR1 is MNHEY and CDR2 is SVGAGI in the germline V gene.

This clonotype was found a few times. The chain has TRBV7-9 and TRBJ2-3; 10 positions agree with TRBD2. The length of the CDR3 is 17 residues. Looked up from germline, CDR1 is SEHNR and CDR2 is FQNEAQ (reference sequence). V shed 2 bases and J 1 base; nucleotides not matched to a gene: 6. The CDR3 bases are TGTGCCAGCAGCTTACCAGCGGGGGGGCCCGGCACAGATACGCAGTATTTT. Translating it yields CASSLPAGGPGTDTQYF. Full variable domain (rest looked up from reference TRBV7-9 and TRBJ2-3): DTGVSQNPRHKITKRGQNVTFRCDPISEHNRLYWYRQTLGQGPEFLTYFQNEAQLEKSRLLSDRFSAERPKGSFSTLEIQRTEQGDSAMYLCASSLPAGGPGTDTQYFGPGTRLTVL.

This clonotype has ten or more counts. The chain recombines TRBV12-3 or TRBV12-4 with TRBJ2-3, with 7 bases matching TRBD1. The CDR3 extends over 18 amino acids. The trim removed 6 bases at V and 1 base at J, leaving 16 bases unmatched. CDR3 coding DNA: TGTGCCAGCAGCCCAGCGTGGGGGACAGAGGAGCGCACAGATACGCAGTATTTT. It yields the protein CASSPAWGTEERTDTQYF.

The chain recombines TRBV11-2 with TRBJ2-1; D is ambiguous. The CDR3 covers 17 residues. Germline CDR1 SGHAT, CDR2 FQNNGV. Trimming stripped 1 base from V and 0 bases from J, with 13 bases between. CDR3 DNA: TGTGCCAGCAGCTTAGTATTTCGGCGTAACTCCTACAATGAGCAGTTCTTC. It encodes CASSLVFRRNSYNEQFF. The variable domain in full, with the rest retrieved from reference TRBV11-2 and TRBJ2-1, is EAGVAQSPRYKIIEKRQSVAFWCNPISGHATLYWYQQILGQGPKLLIQFQNNGVVDDSQLPKDRFSAERLKGVDSTLKIQPAKLEDSAVYLCASSLVFRRNSYNEQFFGPGTRLTVL.

This clonotype came up a few times. A read error may account for a junction end that differs from germline. The chain links TRBV7-9 to TRBJ2-7; 9 nucleotides agree with TRBD1. Germline V gene sequence: CDR1 SEHNR, CDR2 FQNEAQ (reference sequence). The CDR3 loop spans 16 amino acids. The CDR3 protein is CASSLDPGQGSSEQYF. As DNA, the CDR3 is TGTGCCAGCAGCTTAGACCCGGGACAGGGTTCCTCCGAGCAGTACTTC.

This clonotype was seen a few times. CDR3 DNA sequence: TGCGCCAGCAGCTTGCGACAGGGCTGGGACGAGCAGTACTTC. It specifies CASSLRQGWDEQYF. This sequence joins TRBV5-1 and TRBJ2-7; TRBD1 matches at 7 bases. The CDR3 spans 14 residues. Germline values: CDR1 SGHRS, CDR2 YFSETQ. Trimming removed 1 base from V and 5 bases from J; junction bases left unmatched: 6.

This clonotype turned up a few times. The chain joins TRBV3-1 to TRBJ2-1, with 8 nucleotides matching TRBD2. Germline V gives CDR1 LGHDT, CDR2 YNNKEL (reference sequence). This CDR3 spans 15 amino acids. The V segment lost 4 bases and the J segment 7 bases; nucleotides outside the gene matches: 9. The DNA of the CDR3 is TGTGCCAGCAGCCCCTTCACTAGCGGTGCGAATGAGCAGTTCTTC. Amino acids: CASSPFTSGANEQFF.

CDR3 in amino acids: CASSILLVSYNEQFF. CDR3 sequence (DNA): TGTGCCAGTAGTATCCTCCTAGTCTCCTACAATGAGCAGTTCTTC. This sequence joins TRBV19 and TRBJ2-1; D not certain. The ends were cut back, 3 bases at V and 0 bases at J, with 9 bases in the middle. Germline-derived CDR1 and CDR2 are LNHDA and SQIVND (reference sequence). This CDR3 contains 15 residues.

In this sample, this clonotype turned up many times. The chain recombines TRBV14 with TRBJ2-7; 9 nucleotides line up with TRBD1. V shed 4 bases, J shed 2 bases, and the junction held 6 bases outside the gene matches. The germline V gene encodes CDR1 SGHDN and CDR2 FVKESK. The CDR3 contains 15 residues. CDR3 nucleotides: TGTGCCAGCAGCCTAACACAGGGGGCGGCCTACGAGCAGTACTTC. This gives the protein CASSLTQGAAYEQYF.

As for this clonotype: One end of the junction is discordant with germline, which a read error may explain. The gene calls are TRBV6-5 and TRBJ2-7; 7 bases match TRBD1. The CDR3 sequence is 14 residues long. CDR1 and CDR2 (germline): MNHEY, SVGAGI. The CDR3 sequence is CASSYLGQNGEQYF. The CDR3 bases are TGTGCCAGCAGCTACTTGGGACAGAACGGCGAGCAGTACTTC.

The J gene is TRBJ2-5, the V gene TRBV5-8; D uncertain. The CDR3 is 17 residues long. The V and J ends lost 0 bases and 6 bases respectively, with 21 bases between them. Germline V gene sequence: CDR1 SGHTS, CDR2 YDEGEE. The CDR3 reads CASSLVLVYGPSQTQYF. The CDR3 DNA reads TGTGCCAGCAGCTTGGTCTTAGTGTATGGACCATCTCAGACCCAGTACTTC.

Only a few counts were recorded for this clonotype. This chain joins TRBV3-1 and TRBJ2-1, with 7 bases identical to TRBD1. The CDR3 consists of 14 residues. V was pared by 4 bases and J by 8 bases, with 8 bases of the junction left unmatched. Germline V gene sequence: CDR1 LGHDT, CDR2 YNNKEL (reference sequence). CDR3 DNA sequence: TGTGCCAGCAGCCTCAGGGGGAATCTCGATGAGCAGTTCTTC. Translating it yields CASSLRGNLDEQFF.